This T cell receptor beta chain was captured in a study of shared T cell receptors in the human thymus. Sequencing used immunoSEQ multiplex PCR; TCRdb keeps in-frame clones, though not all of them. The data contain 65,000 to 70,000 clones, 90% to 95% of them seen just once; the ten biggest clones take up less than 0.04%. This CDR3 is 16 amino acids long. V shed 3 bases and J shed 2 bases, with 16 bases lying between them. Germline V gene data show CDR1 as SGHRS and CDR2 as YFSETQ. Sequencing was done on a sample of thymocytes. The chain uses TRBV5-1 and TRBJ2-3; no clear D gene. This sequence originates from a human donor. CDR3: CASSSDRHRATDTQYF. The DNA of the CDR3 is TGCGCCAGCAGCTCAGACCGGCACCGGGCCACAGATACGCAGTATTTT. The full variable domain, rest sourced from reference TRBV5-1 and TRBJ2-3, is KAGVTQTPRYLIKTRGQQVTLSCSPISGHRSVSWYQQTPGQGLQFLFEYFSETQRNKGNFPGRFSGRQFSNSRSEMNVSTLELGDSALYLCASSSDRHRATDTQYFGPGTRLTVL.